This T cell receptor (beta chain) is from a study of blood T cell repertoires in COVID-19. Study background: Sources were T cells, B-cell-depleted T cells, or PBMCs; the material itself was cDNA or gDNA.

Authors' analysis steps: Estimates of nucleated cell counts were drawn from the amplification of reference gene primers. Here immunoSEQ multiplex PCR was the method, and the copy in TCRdb shows in-frame clones only, minus some. The D gene and trimming were derived from the DNA, and the V and J assignments and clone size from that table. The table lists about 140,000 clones, about 84% of them singletons, with around 10% in the top ten. The source is a woman of 80 years or more in a cohort sampled during active or convalescent COVID-19. Sample: peripheral blood.

The CDR3 coding sequence is TGTGCCAGTAGTAGACTAGCGCACACCGGGGAGCTGTTTTTT. This gives the protein CASSRLAHTGELFF. V is TRBV19 and J is TRBJ2-2; 8 bases align to TRBD2. The CDR3 extends over 14 amino acids. Germline V gene data show CDR1 as LNHDA and CDR2 as SQIVND (reference sequence). With 4 bases clipped from V and 3 bases from J, the junction kept 1 base outside the gene matches.